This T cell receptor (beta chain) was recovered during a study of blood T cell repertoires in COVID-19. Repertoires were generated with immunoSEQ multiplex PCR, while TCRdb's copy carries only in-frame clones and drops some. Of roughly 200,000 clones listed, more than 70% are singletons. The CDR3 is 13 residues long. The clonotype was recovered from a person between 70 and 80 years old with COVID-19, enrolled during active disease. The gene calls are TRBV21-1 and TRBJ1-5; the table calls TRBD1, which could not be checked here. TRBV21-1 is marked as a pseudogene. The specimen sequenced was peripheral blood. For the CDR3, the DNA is TGTGCCAGCGTGGGGGACACAGATCAGCCCCAGCATTTT. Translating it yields CASVGDTDQPQHF.